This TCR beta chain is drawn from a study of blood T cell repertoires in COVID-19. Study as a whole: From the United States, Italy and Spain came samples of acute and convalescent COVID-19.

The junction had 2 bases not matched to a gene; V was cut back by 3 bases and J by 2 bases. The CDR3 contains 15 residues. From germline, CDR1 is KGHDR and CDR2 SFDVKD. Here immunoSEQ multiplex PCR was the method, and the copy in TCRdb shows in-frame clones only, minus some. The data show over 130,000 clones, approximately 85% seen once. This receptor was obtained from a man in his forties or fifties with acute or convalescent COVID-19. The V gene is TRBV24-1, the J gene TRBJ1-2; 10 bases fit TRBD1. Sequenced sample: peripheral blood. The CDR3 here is CATSDPDRGNYGYTF. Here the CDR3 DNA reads TGTGCCACCAGTGATCCGGACAGGGGGAACTATGGCTACACCTTC.